This T cell receptor beta chain was identified during a study of blood T cell repertoires in COVID-19. V lost 4 bases, J lost 3 bases, and 16 bases lay in between. Germline CDR1 and CDR2: SGHAT and FQNNGV. CDR3 length equals 16 residues. This table comes from immunoSEQ multiplex PCR, and its TCRdb copy is limited to in-frame clones, with some not included. The sample has some 250,000 clones, 86% seen once. The chain carries TRBV11-2 and TRBJ2-1; D possibly corresponds to TRBD2 (5 bases). Sequencing was performed on peripheral blood. This clonotype originated in a man younger than 40 with active or convalescent COVID-19. DNA for the CDR3: TGTGCCAGCAGCTCAAAGAAAGCGGAGATCTACAATGAGCAGTTCTTC. It translates to CASSSKKAEIYNEQFF.